This is a list of T cell receptor beta chains from one sample in a study of T cell repertoires in cytomegalovirus infection. One entry per CDR3 protein results from TCRdb running MiXCR on the reads. The data show about 740,000 distinct CDR3 sequences, with under 40% seen just once and about 2.8% held by the top ten. What was sequenced was PBMCs. The source is a human donor in good health (CMV status not recorded). Some clones in this sample may be carry-over from other donors' samples. CDR3s include the opening cysteine and the closing phenylalanine or tryptophan. Fields, in order: D gene, clone size, J gene, V gene, CDR3 DNA, CDR3 protein. D genes are given only for firm matches. Clone sizes are given selectively: once, few, many, or a class where the clone is expanded.

D: TRBD1
size: -
J: TRBJ2-1
V: TRBV7-6
DNA: TGTGCCAGCAGCCGTCTTAGGTCTGGACAGGGGTTTGCGAATGAGCAGTTCTTC
CDR3: CASSRLRSGQGFANEQFF

D: -
size: few
J: TRBJ2-7
V: TRBV3-1
DNA: TGTGCCAGCAGCCAACTCTACGAGCAGTACTTC
CDR3: CASSQLYEQYF

D: TRBD1
size: few
J: TRBJ1-2
V: TRBV4-1
DNA: TGCGCCAGCAGCCAAGTCCCAGGGGGGAACTATGGCTACACCTTC
CDR3: CASSQVPGGNYGYTF

D: TRBD1
size: -
J: TRBJ2-5
V: TRBV7-2
DNA: TGTTCCAGCAGCTTAGGGGCAGGGGGTTTGGAGACCCAGTACTTC
CDR3: CSSSLGAGGLETQYF

D: -
size: -
J: TRBJ2-1
V: TRBV10-3
DNA: TGTGCCATCAGTGAGATCCGGACGAGCTCCTACAATGAGCAGTTCTTC
CDR3: CAISEIRTSSYNEQFF

D: -
size: -
J: TRBJ2-2
V: TRBV2
DNA: TGTGCCAGCAGAGCCAGGGAATCGCTATCCGGGGAGCTGTTTTTT
CDR3: CASRARESLSGELFF

D: -
size: -
J: TRBJ2-5
V: TRBV27
DNA: TGTGCCAGCAGTTTATCGTCCGCCAGGACACCCCAAGAGACCCAGTACTTC
CDR3: CASSLSSARTPQETQYF

D: -
size: few
J: TRBJ1-2
V: TRBV27
DNA: TGTGCCAGCAGTTTTAAAGTGGGGGGGACGGTTAACTATGGCTACACCTTC
CDR3: CASSFKVGGTVNYGYTF

D: TRBD1
size: -
J: TRBJ2-1
V: TRBV7-3
DNA: TGTGCCAGCAGGTCACAGGGGAGTGACAATGAGCAGTTCTTC
CDR3: CASRSQGSDNEQFF

D: TRBD1
size: few
J: TRBJ2-7
V: TRBV4-1
DNA: TGCGCCAGCAGCCTGGACAGGGTGGGCTCCTACGAGCAGTACTTC
CDR3: CASSLDRVGSYEQYF

D: TRBD1
size: few
J: TRBJ1-5
V: TRBV23-1
DNA: TGCGCCAGCAGTGGGGAAGGACAGGGGGCAAGCAATCAGCCCCAGCATTTT
CDR3: CASSGEGQGASNQPQHF

D: -
size: few
J: TRBJ2-3
V: TRBV6-6
DNA: TGTGCCAGCAGTTACACACAGGTTACAGATACGCAGTATTTT
CDR3: CASSYTQVTDTQYF

D: TRBD2
size: -
J: TRBJ2-7
V: TRBV4-2
DNA: TGTGCCAGCAGCCAAGATCTGAGCGGGAGGCCCGGAGCCTACGAGCAGTACTTC
CDR3: CASSQDLSGRPGAYEQYF

D: -
size: few
J: TRBJ2-1
V: TRBV7-8
DNA: TGTGCCAGCAGCTTGGTCGGCAGGGGCGATGAGCAGTTCTTC
CDR3: CASSLVGRGDEQFF

D: -
size: -
J: TRBJ2-6
V: TRBV4-1
DNA: TGCGCCAGCAGCCGAGTCCGGGACGGAAGCTCTGGGGCCAACGTCCTGACTTTC
CDR3: CASSRVRDGSSGANVLTF

D: -
size: few
J: TRBJ2-1
V: TRBV12-3/TRBV12-4
DNA: TGTGCCAGCAGACCTGACAGATACTCCTACAATGAGCAGTTCTTC
CDR3: CASRPDRYSYNEQFF

D: TRBD1
size: -
J: TRBJ2-5
V: TRBV19
DNA: TGTGCCAGTAGTCCCGGGGACAGGGGTAGGGGTCAAGAGACCCAGTACTTC
CDR3: CASSPGDRGRGQETQYF

D: -
size: few
J: TRBJ1-3
V: TRBV11-1
DNA: TGTGCCAGCAGCGGAGGAGGCCTCTCTGGAAACACCATATATTTT
CDR3: CASSGGGLSGNTIYF

D: -
size: few
J: TRBJ1-2
V: TRBV10-3
DNA: TGTGCCATCAGTGAGACGGATTACTATGGCTACACCTTC
CDR3: CAISETDYYGYTF

D: -
size: -
J: TRBJ1-2
V: TRBV7-2
DNA: TGTGCCAGCAGACGTCCAGGACAGTACTATGGCTACACCTTC
CDR3: CASRRPGQYYGYTF

D: -
size: -
J: TRBJ1-4
V: TRBV7-8
DNA: TGTGCCAGCAGCTCCCGCGGGGGGGGGGCCGCAGAAAAACTGTTTTTT
CDR3: CASSSRGGGAAEKLFF

D: -
size: few
J: TRBJ2-5
V: TRBV19
DNA: TGTGCCAGTAGTGGAGGTGCGCAGCTACAAGAGACCCAGTACTTC
CDR3: CASSGGAQLQETQYF

D: -
size: -
J: TRBJ2-1
V: TRBV19
DNA: TGTGCCAGTAGTCTGCTGGCGGGAATATGGGTCGGAAATGAGCAGTTCTTC
CDR3: CASSLLAGIWVGNEQFF

D: TRBD1
size: -
J: TRBJ1-3
V: TRBV28
DNA: TGTGCCAGCAGAAAGCAGGGGGCTGGAAACACCATATATTTT
CDR3: CASRKQGAGNTIYF

D: TRBD2
size: -
J: TRBJ2-1
V: TRBV7-9
DNA: TGTGCCAGCATCTTGATGGCTAGCGGGAGAGGTGAGCAGTTCTTC
CDR3: CASILMASGRGEQFF